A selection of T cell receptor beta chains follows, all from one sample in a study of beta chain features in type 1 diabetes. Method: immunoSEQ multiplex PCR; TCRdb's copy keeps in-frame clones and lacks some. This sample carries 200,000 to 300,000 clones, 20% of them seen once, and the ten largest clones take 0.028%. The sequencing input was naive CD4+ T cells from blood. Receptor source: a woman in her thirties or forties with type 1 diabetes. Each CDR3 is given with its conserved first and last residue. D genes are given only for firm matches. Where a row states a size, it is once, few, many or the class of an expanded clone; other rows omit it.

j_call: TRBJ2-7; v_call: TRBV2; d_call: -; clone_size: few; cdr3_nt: TGTGCCAGCAGTGCGGAGGTTTTATCCTACGAGCAGTACTTC; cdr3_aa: CASSAEVLSYEQYF
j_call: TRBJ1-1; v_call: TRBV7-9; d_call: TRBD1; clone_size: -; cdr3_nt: TGTGCCAGCAGCGACCATAATGACAGGGGGACTGAAGCTTTCTTT; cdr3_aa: CASSDHNDRGTEAFF
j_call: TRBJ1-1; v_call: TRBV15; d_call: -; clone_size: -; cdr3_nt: TGTGCCACCAGCATTAATAGGGACACCACTGGAGAAGCTTTCTTT; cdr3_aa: CATSINRDTTGEAFF
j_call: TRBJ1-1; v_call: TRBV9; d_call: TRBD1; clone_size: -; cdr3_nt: TGTGCCAGCAGCCCCGTACAGGGGGGAGGCACTGAAGCTTTCTTT; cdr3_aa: CASSPVQGGGTEAFF
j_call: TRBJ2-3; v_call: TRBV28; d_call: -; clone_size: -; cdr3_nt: TGTGCCAGCACCTCAGGGGGGATAGTAGATACGCAGTATTTT; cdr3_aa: CASTSGGIVDTQYF
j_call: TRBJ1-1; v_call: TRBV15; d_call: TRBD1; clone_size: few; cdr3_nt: TGTGCCACCAGCGGATTGACAGGGGACACTGAAGCTTTCTTT; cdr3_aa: CATSGLTGDTEAFF
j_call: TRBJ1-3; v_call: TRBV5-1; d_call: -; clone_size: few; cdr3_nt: TGCGCCAGCAGCCGAGGGGGATCTGGAAACACCATATATTTT; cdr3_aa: CASSRGGSGNTIYF
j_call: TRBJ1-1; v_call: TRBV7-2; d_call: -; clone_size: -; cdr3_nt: TGTGCCAGCAGCTTCGCAGGCCCAGAAGCTTTCTTT; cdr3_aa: CASSFAGPEAFF
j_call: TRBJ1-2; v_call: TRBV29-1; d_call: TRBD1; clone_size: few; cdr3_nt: TGCAGCGTGAACAGGGGATCAAACTATGGCTACACCTTC; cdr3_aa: CSVNRGSNYGYTF
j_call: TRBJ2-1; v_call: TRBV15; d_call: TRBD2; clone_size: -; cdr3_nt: TGTGCCACCAGCAGGGGCGGGGGGTTAGGTGATGAGCAGTTCTTC; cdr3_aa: CATSRGGGLGDEQFF
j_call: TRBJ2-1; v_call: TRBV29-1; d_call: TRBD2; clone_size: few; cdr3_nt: TGCAGCGTTCTCCCTAGCGGGGGGGTCTACAATGAGCAGTTCTTC; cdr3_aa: CSVLPSGGVYNEQFF
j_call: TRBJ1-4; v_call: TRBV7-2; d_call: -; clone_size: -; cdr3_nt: TGTGCCAGCAGCTCCTGGACGGGGAAACTGTTTTTT; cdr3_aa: CASSSWTGKLFF
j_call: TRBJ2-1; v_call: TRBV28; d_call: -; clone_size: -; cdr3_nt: TGTGCCAGCCAAGTCGTGATGCGGAGCAATGAGCAGTTCTTC; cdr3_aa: CASQVVMRSNEQFF
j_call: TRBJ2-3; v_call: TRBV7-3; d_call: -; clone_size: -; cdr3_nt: TGTGCCAGCAGCTTAACGCGGCAGCCAGATACGCAGTATTTT; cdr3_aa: CASSLTRQPDTQYF
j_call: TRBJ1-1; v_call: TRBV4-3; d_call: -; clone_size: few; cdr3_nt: TGCGCCAGCAGCCAAGCAGCGGTGGGGAACACTGAAGCTTTCTTT; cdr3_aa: CASSQAAVGNTEAFF
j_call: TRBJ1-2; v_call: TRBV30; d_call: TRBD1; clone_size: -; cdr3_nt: TGTGCCTGGAGCGAACCGGGACAGAACTATGGCTACACCTTC; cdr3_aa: CAWSEPGQNYGYTF
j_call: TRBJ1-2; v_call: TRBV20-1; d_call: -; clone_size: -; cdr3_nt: TGCAGTGCTCTAAGCTATGGCTACACCTTC; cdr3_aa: CSALSYGYTF
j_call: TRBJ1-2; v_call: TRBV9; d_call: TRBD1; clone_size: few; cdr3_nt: TGTGCCAGCAGCCTGGGGACAGGGGGTGGCTACACCTTC; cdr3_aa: CASSLGTGGGYTF
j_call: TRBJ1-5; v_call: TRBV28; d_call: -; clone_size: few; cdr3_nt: TGTGCCAGCAGTTTATCGGGGACTCAGCATTTT; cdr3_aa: CASSLSGTQHF
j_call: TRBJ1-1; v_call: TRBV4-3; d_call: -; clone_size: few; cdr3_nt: TGCGCCAGCAGCCCCTCTGCCAGGGGCACTGAAGCTTTCTTT; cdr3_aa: CASSPSARGTEAFF
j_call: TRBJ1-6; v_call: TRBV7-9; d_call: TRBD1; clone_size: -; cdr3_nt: TGTGCCAGCAGCTTAGGGGACAGGGGACATTCACCCCTCCACTTT; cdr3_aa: CASSLGDRGHSPLHF
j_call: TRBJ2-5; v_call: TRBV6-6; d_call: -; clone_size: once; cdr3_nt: TGTGCCAGCAGTTATTCCGGTGGAGAGACCCAGTACTTC; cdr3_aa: CASSYSGGETQYF
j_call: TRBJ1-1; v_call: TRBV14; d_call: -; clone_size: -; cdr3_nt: TGTGCCAGCAGCCAGTACATGAACACTGAAGCTTTCTTT; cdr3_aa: CASSQYMNTEAFF
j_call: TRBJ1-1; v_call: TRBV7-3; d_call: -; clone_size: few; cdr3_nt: TGTGCCAGCAGCCCCCAGGGTTGGACTGAAGCTTTCTTT; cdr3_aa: CASSPQGWTEAFF
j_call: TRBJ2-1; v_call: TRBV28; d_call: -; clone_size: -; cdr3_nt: TGTGCCAGCAGTTTAGACTCCCTGAATGAGCAGTTCTTC; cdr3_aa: CASSLDSLNEQFF
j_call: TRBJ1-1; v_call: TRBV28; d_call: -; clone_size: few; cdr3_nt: TGTGCCAGCAGTCGGCAGGGGCTCGGAAACACTGAAGCTTTCTTT; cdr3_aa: CASSRQGLGNTEAFF
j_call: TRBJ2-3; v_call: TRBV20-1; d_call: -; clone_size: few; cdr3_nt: TGCAGTGCCCTCTGGTCGGGTACGCAGTATTTT; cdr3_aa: CSALWSGTQYF
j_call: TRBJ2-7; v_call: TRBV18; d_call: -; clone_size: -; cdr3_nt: TGTGCCAGCTCACAACGGGACGGGAGCTCCTACGAGCAGTACTTC; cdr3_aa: CASSQRDGSSYEQYF
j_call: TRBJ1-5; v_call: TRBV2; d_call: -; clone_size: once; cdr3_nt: TGTGCCAGCAGTCCCGCGGACAACAATCAGCCCCAGCATTTT; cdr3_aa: CASSPADNNQPQHF
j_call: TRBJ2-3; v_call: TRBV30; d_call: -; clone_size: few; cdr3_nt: TGTGCCTGGAGTGGGGCCCACCACGGGAGCGGCACAGATACGCAGTATTTT; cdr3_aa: CAWSGAHHGSGTDTQYF
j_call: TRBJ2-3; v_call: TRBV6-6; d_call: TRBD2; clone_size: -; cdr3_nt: TGTGCCAGCAGCCGCGGGGGGTCCACAGATACGCAGTATTTT; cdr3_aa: CASSRGGSTDTQYF
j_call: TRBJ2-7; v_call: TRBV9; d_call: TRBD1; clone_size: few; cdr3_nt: TGTGCCAGCAGCGTAGGGACAGGGTACTACGAGCAGTACTTC; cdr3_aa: CASSVGTGYYEQYF
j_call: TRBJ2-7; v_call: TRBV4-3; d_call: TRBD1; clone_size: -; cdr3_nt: TGCGCCAGCAGCCGCCGGGACAGGGGATACGAGCAGTACTTC; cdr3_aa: CASSRRDRGYEQYF
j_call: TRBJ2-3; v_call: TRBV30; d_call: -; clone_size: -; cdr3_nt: TGTGCCTGGGCCCACCCTGGTTACGGGGATACGCAGTATTTT; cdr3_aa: CAWAHPGYGDTQYF
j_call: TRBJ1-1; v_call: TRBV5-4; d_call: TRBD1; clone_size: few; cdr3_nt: TGTGCCAGCAGCTTGGCCAGACAGGGAAACACTGAAGCTTTCTTT; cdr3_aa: CASSLARQGNTEAFF
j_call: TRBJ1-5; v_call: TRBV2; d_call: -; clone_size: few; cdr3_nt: TGTGCCAGCAGGATGGACAGCCAGGCTCAGCCCCAGCATTTT; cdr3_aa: CASRMDSQAQPQHF
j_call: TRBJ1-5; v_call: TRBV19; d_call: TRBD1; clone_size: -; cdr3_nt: TGTGCCAGTAGTATTCCAGGGGGGCATCAGCCCCAGCATTTT; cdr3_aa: CASSIPGGHQPQHF
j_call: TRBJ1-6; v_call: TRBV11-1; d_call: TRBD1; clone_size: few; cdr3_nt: TGTGCCAGCAGCAACCGGGACAGGGGTAATTCACCCCTCCACTTT; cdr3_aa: CASSNRDRGNSPLHF
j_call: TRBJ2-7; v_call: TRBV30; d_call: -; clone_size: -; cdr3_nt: TGTGCCTGGAATCGGGGGACCCAGGCCTACGAGCAGTACTTC; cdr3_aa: CAWNRGTQAYEQYF
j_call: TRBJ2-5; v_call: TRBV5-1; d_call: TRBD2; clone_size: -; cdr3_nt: TGCGCCAGCAGCTTGGGGGAGGGACGGATACAAGAGACCCAGTACTTC; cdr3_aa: CASSLGEGRIQETQYF
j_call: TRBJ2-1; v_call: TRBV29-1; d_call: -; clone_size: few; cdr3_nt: TGCAGCGTTGATAGTCTAGAGGCCTACAATGAGCAGTTCTTC; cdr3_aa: CSVDSLEAYNEQFF
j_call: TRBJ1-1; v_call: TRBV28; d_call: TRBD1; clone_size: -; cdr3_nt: TGTGCCAGCAGAACAGGGGCTCCTGAAGCTTTCTTT; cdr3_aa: CASRTGAPEAFF
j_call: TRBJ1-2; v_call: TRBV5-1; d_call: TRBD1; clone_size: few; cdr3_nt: TGCGCCAGCAGCCTACCAGGGGGATGGGGCTACACCTTC; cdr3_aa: CASSLPGGWGYTF
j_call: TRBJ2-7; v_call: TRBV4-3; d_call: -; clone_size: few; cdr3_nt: TGCGCCAGCAGCCAATCCCCGATGAGCTACGAGCAGTACTTC; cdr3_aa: CASSQSPMSYEQYF
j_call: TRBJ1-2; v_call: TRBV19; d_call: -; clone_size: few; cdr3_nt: TGTGCCAGTAGTATACCCGGGACACCAAACTATGGCTACACCTTC; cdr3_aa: CASSIPGTPNYGYTF
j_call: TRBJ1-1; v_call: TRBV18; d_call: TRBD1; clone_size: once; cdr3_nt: TGTGCCAGCTCACCCCAGGGGGCGACCGACACTGAAGCTTTCTTT; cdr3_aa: CASSPQGATDTEAFF
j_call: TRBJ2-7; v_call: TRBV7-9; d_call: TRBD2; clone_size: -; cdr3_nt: TGTGCCAGCAGCATTACTAGCGGATTGGGCGAGCAGTACTTC; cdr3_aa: CASSITSGLGEQYF
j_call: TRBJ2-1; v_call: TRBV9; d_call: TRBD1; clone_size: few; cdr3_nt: TGTGCCAGCAGCTCACAGGGGTCCTCCTACAATGAGCAGTTCTTC; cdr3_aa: CASSSQGSSYNEQFF
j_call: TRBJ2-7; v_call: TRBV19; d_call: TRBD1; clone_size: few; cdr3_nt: TGTGCCAGTAGTATCTCCCCCGGGACAGGGACCTACGAGCAGTACTTC; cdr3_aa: CASSISPGTGTYEQYF
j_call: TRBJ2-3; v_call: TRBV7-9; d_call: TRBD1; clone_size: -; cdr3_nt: TGTGCCAGCATCCTCCCGGACAGGGGCGAACGATATAGCACAGATACGCAGTATTTT; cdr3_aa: CASILPDRGERYSTDTQYF
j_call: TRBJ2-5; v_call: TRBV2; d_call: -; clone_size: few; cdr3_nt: TGTGCCAGGGGGCGGACCCAGTACTTC; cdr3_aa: CARGRTQYF
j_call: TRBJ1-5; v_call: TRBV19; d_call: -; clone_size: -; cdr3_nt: TGTGCCAGTAGTATGAGCAAGCCGTACCAGCCCCAGCATTTT; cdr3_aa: CASSMSKPYQPQHF
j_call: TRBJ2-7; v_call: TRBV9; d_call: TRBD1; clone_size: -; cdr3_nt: TGTGCCAGCAGCGGCCGGGACAGGGGGTACGAGCAGTACTTC; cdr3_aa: CASSGRDRGYEQYF